This T cell receptor beta chain comes out of a study of cytomegalovirus exposure and HLA in healthy donors (dated by TCRdb to about 2017). Broadly, across the study: In an earlier analysis of roughly 500 of the donors, around 290 Gb of sequence data and 117 million unique TCR beta sequences from 180 million or so T cells were reported. An early release covering more than 500 HLA-typed donors comprised 250 to 350 gigabases of sequencing data and roughly 85 million unique TCR sequences. Of the 300 to 500 genotyped donors, 75% to 85% were placed in the genetic ancestry cluster associated with self-reported Caucasian donors. The aim of the study was to test whether cataloging public T cell receptors could identify signatures of past pathogen exposure. The T cell repertoires of 666 subjects were profiled by immunosequencing and related to cytomegalovirus serostatus. Along with the roughly 700-subject first cohort, a separate validation cohort of 120 different subjects was used. The study combined high-throughput TCR immunosequencing, statistical association of individual TCRs with disease status, and machine learning to predict cytomegalovirus infection status. In a later analysis, previously published TCR beta repertoires from several hundred donors were re-analyzed and high-resolution HLA genotyping was added so that TCR occurrence patterns could be studied. In the later analysis, no new phenotypic data were used to find candidate immune exposures; instead, reliance was placed on TCR beta sequences and their occurrence across donors. An earlier analysis of approximately 640 of the donors applied high-throughput TCR beta sequencing to assess whether each TCR beta V gene segment acted as functional or pseudogenic. Alongside the repertoire data, information on donor age, sex, ethnicity and CMV serostatus was compiled. Genome-wide SNP genotypes for about 60% of the 666 donors were used in a later genetic analysis, which treated that subset as a discovery cohort. Every repertoire in the discovery cohort had been generated on one and the same sequencing platform. Class I and class II HLA loci were covered by the typing at four-digit resolution. The number of typed donors differed by locus: 629-630 for A, B, C, DRB1 and DQB1; about 520 for DQA1; 600 to 610 for DPA1; and roughly 470 for DPB1. Four or five DR-DQ haplotypes were treated as single units for association and clustering because of strong linkage in the cohort. Among over 350 genotyped donors of the cohort, an average of about 240,000 unique TCR beta nucleotide sequences were sequenced per donor, approximately 20% of them non-productive.

The library was prepared using the immunoSEQ multiplex PCR assay. For the multiplex PCR, a mixture combining 60 forward primers for TCR Vbeta segments and 13 reverse primers for TCR Jbeta segments was used. A multiplex PCR assay on genomic DNA amplified the CDR3 region of rearranged TCR beta genes. The Illumina HiSeq System was used to sequence the amplified TCR beta libraries as 87-base-pair reads. The paper's data handling went like this. A later analysis counted about 80 million unique TCR beta chains across the roughly 700 repertoires, and around 9.9 million of these chains were shared by at least two donors. Raw reads were error-corrected and collapsed into unique sequences with a nearest-neighbor algorithm that merged closely related sequences to remove PCR and sequencing errors. V, D and J gene segments were assigned by aligning CDR3 sequences to IMGT reference sequences. For a sequence to be retained, a match of at least six nucleotides to both a V gene segment and a J gene segment was required. A rearrangement counted as productive if the CDR3 had no stop codons and remained in frame with V and J, and every other rearrangement counted as non-productive. Following IMGT convention, CDR3 was defined as the stretch from the second conserved V-encoded cysteine up to the conserved J-encoded phenylalanine. In an earlier analysis of more than 550 of the donors, sequences lacking an unambiguous match to a single V gene segment were excluded. An earlier analysis of about 590 of the donors classified V segments as functional when productive rearrangements were above 56.7% and as segregating when the standard deviation between donors was above 5%. To diagnose cytomegalovirus status from the catalog of TCR beta chain sequences, a statistical classification framework was built. In a later analysis, TCR nucleotide sequences were compared against IMGT/GENE-DB human TR gene sequences so that V and J genes could be assigned. In a later analysis, CDR3 sequences and most-parsimonious VDJ recombination scenarios were assigned using the TCRdist pipeline. In a later analysis, each TCR beta chain was defined by its CDR3 amino acid sequence together with its V-gene family, and reads without a unique V-gene family were excluded. As a way to deal with suspected cross-contamination and a sequencing artifact, a later analysis dropped 640 or so nucleotide sequences that were highly shared and had low generation probability. For each public chain, a later analysis derived a clonal expansion index from normalized ranks of inferred template counts within each repertoire. In a later analysis, generation probabilities were computed using a VDJ recombination model fitted to out-of-frame rearrangements, and the results were checked against IGoR. In a later analysis, hypergeometric tests were used to score TCR-TCR, TCR-HLA and TCR-CMV co-occurrence, with a repertoire-size bias correction applied to TCR pairs. False discovery rates were estimated in a later analysis by permuting HLA or CMV assignments 20 times. In a later analysis, co-occurring TCRs were grouped using DBSCAN, and TCRdist sequence similarity was added for clustering within HLA-allele-positive subsets. For co-occurrence clustering, repertoires with fewer than 30,000 or more than 120,000 public chains were excluded, along with several repertoires with anomalous nucleotide sharing. TCRdb provides this immuneACCESS table in a form limited to in-frame rearrangements. Some clones are lacking; in checked studies, under half of them reflect an unresolved V gene, and why the rest are absent is not known. Clone size and V and J calls were adopted from that table, with D and trimming inferred from the DNA. This sample lists 130,000 or so clones; 75% to 85% were detected once. The biggest ten clones account for approximately 3% of the sample.

What the research found in general, with its limitations: According to a later analysis, parvovirus B19, influenza, CMV and Epstein-Barr virus appeared linked to several top co-occurrence clusters. A few of the identified cytomegalovirus-associated TCR beta chains were confirmed in vitro to be specific for cytomegalovirus antigens. In a later analysis, most CMV-associated TCR beta chains were found to appear HLA-restricted, with HLA associations seemingly driven largely by CMV exposure. An association between a missense DCLRE1C variant and V-gene and J-gene trimming of TCR beta chains was found in a later genetic analysis and replicated in an independent cohort. A total of about 180 TCR beta chains were listed by the study as associated with cytomegalovirus. Roughly uniform sequencing depth across donors was assumed in presence/absence analyses, although this assumption may not hold. Because HLA typing was unavailable for some donors at each locus, only the typed subset was used in association tests. The 87-base-pair reads could not distinguish some IMGT-functional V segments, including TRBV6-2 and TRBV6-3, so those segments were excluded. Assigning TCR associations to individual alleles was difficult when HLA alleles, especially DR and DQ, strongly co-occurred. A later analysis found that HLA-associated TCR beta chains were more clonally expanded and had lower generation probabilities than equally common non-associated chains. Broadly in line with IMGT annotations, most TCR beta V segments showed up in productive rearrangements about 87% or about 30% of the time in an earlier analysis of some 590 of the donors. The authors suggested that the approach could potentially be extended to other disease states and immunological phenotypes. In both the original and validation cohorts, the classifier was reported to diagnose cytomegalovirus status with high specificity and sensitivity. Seventeen rarely observed V segments, including chromosome 9 orphons, were excluded from the earlier analysis of some 590 of the donors because counts were too low. In a later analysis, TCR association rates were found to vary across HLA loci, with the most associated TCRs seen for DRB1 alleles and the fewest for HLA-C alleles. Linkage disequilibrium might explain the correlated functional status among segregating V segments, but an unknown experimental factor could not be excluded. Most TCR sequences were seen in very few donors, while some public TCRs were found in many individuals. CMV serostatus was the only immune exposure information available for the cohort. A further reported finding was that TCR beta sequences accurately predicted the HLA-A and HLA-B alleles for most subjects in the first cohort. The cohort was sequenced for TCR beta chains only, and without alpha or paired-chain data the features that could be detected were limited. A later analysis associated 16,951 TCR beta sequences with specific HLA alleles at a false discovery rate of 0.05. Compared with the roughly 670-donor mean, donors in an Asian-associated ancestry cluster had fewer N-insertions in productive TCRs, according to a later genetic analysis. A cluster of highly shared sequence variants was judged likely to represent a technical artifact of the sequencing pipeline.

CDR3 length: 13 amino acids, cysteine to phenylalanine. Only the CDR3 portion is preserved as DNA: 39 bases, with reading frame beginning at the first base. Based on the germline V gene, the CDR1 and CDR2 sequences are SQVTM and ANQGSEA. Germline trimming amounts to 3 bases on V and 2 bases on J, with 2 as the count of junction bases outside the gene matches. As concerns this clone: The clone's antigen remains unknown. Base qualities are not at hand, and no much larger clone is one base apart.

The cohort comprised 670 or so healthy bone marrow donors. Cohort members were all nominally healthy when sampled, although unrecorded immune exposures were likely present. The donor tested CMV seropositive and was one of the 289 seropositive cohort members. Each donor provided a peripheral blood sample, and peripheral blood mononuclear cells were used for TCR beta sequencing. The Qiagen DNeasy Blood Extraction Kit was used to extract genomic DNA from the blood cell samples. The chain couples TRBV29-1 to TRBJ2-7; TRBD1 matches 9 bases in the middle. This clonotype was obtained from a woman between 18 and 29 years old in good health and CMV-seropositive. The source material was PBMCs. CDR3 reads: CSVEGQGTYEQYF. In nucleotide form, the sequence is TGCAGCGTTGAGGGACAGGGTACCTACGAGCAGTACTTC.